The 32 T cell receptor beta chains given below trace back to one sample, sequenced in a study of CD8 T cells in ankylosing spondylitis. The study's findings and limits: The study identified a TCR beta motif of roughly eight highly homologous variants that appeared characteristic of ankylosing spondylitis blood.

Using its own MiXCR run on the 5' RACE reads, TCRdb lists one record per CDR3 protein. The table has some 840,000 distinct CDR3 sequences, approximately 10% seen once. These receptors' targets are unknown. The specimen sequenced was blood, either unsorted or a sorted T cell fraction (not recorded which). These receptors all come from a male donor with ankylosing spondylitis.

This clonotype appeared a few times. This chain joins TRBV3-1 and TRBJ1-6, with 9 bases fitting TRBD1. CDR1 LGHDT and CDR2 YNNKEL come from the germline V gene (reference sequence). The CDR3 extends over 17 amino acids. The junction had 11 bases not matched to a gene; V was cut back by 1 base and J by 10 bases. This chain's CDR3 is CASSQGTGGGIWSPLHF. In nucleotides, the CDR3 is TGTGCCAGCAGCCAAGGCACAGGGGGCGGAATTTGGTCACCCCTCCACTTT.

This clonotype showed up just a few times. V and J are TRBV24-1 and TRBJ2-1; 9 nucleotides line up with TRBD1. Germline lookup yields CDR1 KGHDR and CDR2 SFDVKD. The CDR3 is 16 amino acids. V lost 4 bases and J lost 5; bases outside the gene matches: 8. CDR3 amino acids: CATSDLQTGGNNEQFF. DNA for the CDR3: TGTGCCACCAGTGACCTTCAGACAGGGGGGAACAATGAGCAGTTCTTC.

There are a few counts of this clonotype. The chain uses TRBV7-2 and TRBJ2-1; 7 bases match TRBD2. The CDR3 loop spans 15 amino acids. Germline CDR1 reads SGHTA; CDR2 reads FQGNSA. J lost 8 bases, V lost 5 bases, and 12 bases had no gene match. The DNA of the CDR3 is TGTGCCAGCAGCCCAATGGGGACTATTGGCTATGAGCAGTTCTTC. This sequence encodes CASSPMGTIGYEQFF.

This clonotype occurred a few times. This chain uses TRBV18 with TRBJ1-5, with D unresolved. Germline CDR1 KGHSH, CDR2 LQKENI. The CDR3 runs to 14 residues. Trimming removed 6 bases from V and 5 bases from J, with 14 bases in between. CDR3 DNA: TGTGCCAGCTCCTCATATAAGGGAGATCAGCCCCAGCATTTT. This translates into CASSSYKGDQPQHF.

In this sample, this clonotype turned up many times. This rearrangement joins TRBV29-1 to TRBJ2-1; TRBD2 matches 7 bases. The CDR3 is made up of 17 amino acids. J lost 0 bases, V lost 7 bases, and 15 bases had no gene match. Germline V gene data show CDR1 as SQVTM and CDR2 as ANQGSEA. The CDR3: CSADAGLAVSSYNEQFF. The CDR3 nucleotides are TGCAGCGCCGATGCCGGGCTAGCGGTAAGCTCCTACAATGAGCAGTTCTTC.

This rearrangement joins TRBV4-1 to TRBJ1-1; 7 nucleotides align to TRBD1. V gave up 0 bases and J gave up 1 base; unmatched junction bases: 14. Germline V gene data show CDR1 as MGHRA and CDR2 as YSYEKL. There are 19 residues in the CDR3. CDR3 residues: CASSQDRAWTGGTNTEAFF. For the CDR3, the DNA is TGCGCCAGCAGCCAAGATAGGGCCTGGACAGGTGGAACGAACACTGAAGCTTTCTTT.

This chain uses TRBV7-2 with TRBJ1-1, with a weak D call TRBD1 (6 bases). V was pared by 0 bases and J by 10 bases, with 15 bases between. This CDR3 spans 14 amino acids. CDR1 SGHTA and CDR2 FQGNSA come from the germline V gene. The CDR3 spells CASSLAGARGPAFF. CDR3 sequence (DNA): TGTGCCAGCAGCTTAGCGGGGGCGAGAGGACCAGCTTTCTTT.

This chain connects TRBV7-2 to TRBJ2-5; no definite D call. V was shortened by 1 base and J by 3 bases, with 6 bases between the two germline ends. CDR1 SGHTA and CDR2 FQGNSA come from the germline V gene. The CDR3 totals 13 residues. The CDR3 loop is CASSLEQEETQYF. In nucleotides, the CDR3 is TGTGCCAGCAGCTTAGAGCAGGAAGAGACCCAGTACTTC.

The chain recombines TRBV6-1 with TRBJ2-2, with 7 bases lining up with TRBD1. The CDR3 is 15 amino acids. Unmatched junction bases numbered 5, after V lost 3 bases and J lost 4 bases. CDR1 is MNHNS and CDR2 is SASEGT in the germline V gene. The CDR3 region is CASSERGGGTGELFF. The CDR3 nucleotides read TGTGCCAGCAGTGAGAGAGGGGGCGGCACCGGGGAGCTGTTTTTT.

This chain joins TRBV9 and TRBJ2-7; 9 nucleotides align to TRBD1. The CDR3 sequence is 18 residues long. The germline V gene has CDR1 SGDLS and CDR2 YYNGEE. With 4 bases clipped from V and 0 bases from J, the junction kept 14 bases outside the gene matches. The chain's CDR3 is CASSLHPPGQGFSYEQYF. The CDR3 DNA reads TGTGCCAGCAGCTTGCACCCTCCGGGACAGGGTTTCTCCTACGAGCAGTACTTC.

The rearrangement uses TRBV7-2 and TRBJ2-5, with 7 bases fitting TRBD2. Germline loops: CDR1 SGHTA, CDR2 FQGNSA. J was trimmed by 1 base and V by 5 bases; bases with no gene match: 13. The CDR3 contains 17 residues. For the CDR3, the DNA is TGTGCCAGCAGCCCGGTAGCGGGCGGAGCAACCCAAGAGACCCAGTACTTC. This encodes CASSPVAGGATQETQYF.

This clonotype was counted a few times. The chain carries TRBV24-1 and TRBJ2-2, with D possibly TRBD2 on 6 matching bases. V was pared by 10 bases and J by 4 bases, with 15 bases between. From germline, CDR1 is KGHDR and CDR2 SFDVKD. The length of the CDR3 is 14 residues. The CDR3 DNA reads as TGTGCCACGGGCCCCGGAGGGAGCACCGGGGAGCTGTTTTTT. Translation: CATGPGGSTGELFF.

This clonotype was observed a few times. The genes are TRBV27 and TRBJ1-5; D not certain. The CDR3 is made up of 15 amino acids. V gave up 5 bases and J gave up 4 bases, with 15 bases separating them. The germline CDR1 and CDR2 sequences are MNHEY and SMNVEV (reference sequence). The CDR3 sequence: CASSLGRRTNQPQHF. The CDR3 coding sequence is TGTGCCAGCAGTCTTGGGAGGAGAACTAATCAGCCCCAGCATTTT.

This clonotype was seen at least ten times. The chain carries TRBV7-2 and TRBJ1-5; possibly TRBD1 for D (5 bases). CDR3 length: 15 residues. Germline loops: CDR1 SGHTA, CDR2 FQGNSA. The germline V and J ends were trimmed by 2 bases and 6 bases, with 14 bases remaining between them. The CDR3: CASSLSGFRGQPQHF. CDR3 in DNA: TGTGCCAGCAGCTTATCTGGGTTTAGGGGTCAGCCCCAGCATTTT.

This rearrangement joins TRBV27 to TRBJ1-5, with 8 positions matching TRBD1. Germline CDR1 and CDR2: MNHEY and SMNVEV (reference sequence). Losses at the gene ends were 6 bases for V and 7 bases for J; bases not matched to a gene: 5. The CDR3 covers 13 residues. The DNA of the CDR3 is TGTGCCAGCAGGTACAGGGGGGGACAGCCCCAGCATTTT. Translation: CASRYRGGQPQHF.

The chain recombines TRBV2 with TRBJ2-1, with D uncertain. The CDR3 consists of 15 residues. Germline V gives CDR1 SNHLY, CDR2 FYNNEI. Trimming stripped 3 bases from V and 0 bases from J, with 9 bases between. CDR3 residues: CASSDLGISYNEQFF. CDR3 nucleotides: TGTGCCAGCAGTGATCTGGGTATCTCCTACAATGAGCAGTTCTTC.

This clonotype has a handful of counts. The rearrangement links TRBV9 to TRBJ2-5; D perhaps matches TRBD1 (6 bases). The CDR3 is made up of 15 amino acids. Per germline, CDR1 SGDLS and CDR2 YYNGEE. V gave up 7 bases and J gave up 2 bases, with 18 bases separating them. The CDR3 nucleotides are TGTGCCAGCGGACCACAGGGTAGGGGGCAAGAGACCCAGTACTTC. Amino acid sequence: CASGPQGRGQETQYF.

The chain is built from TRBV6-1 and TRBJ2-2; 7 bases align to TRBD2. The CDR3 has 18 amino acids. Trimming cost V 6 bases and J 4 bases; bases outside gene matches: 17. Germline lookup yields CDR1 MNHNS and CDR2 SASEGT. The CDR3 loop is CASRRSGGAGEGTGELFF. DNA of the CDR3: TGTGCCAGCAGAAGATCAGGCGGGGCGGGAGAGGGCACCGGGGAGCTGTTTTTT.

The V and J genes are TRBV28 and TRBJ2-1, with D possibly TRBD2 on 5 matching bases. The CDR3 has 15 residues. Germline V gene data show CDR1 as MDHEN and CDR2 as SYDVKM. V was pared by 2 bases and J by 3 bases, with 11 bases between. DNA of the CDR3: TGTGCCAGCAGTTTAGTTGAGCGGATCTACAATGAGCAGTTCTTC. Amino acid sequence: CASSLVERIYNEQFF. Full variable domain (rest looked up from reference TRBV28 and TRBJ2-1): DVKVTQSSRYLVKRTGEKVFLECVQDMDHENMFWYRQDPGLGLRLIYFSYDVKMKEKGDIPEGYSVSREKKERFSLILESASTNQTSMYLCASSLVERIYNEQFFGPGTRLTVL.

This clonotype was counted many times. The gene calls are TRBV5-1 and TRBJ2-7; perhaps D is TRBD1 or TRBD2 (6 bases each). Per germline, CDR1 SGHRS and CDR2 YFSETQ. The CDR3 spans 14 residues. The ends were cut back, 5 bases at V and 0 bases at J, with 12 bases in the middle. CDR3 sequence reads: CASRSGALSYEQYF. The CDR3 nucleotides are TGCGCCAGCAGGTCGGGGGCCCTCTCCTACGAGCAGTACTTC.

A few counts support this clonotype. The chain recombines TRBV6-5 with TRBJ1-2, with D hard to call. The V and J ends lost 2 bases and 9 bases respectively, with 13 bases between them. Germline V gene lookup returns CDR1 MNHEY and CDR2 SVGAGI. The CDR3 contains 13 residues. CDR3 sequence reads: CASSYGSSARYTF. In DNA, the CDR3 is TGTGCCAGCAGTTACGGGAGCTCCGCTCGCTACACCTTC.

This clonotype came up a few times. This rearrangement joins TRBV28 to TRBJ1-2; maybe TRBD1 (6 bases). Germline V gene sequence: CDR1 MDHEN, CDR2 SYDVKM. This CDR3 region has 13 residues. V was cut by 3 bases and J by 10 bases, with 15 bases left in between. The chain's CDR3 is CASSLQGRRDYTF. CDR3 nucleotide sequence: TGTGCCAGCAGTTTGCAGGGGCGCCGGGACTACACCTTC.

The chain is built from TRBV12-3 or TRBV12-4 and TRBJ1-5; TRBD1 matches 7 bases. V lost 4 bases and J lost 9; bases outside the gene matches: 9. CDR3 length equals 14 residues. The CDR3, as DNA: TGTGCCAGCAGTTATAACAGGGGCGGGCGGCCCCAGCATTTT. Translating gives CASSYNRGGRPQHF.

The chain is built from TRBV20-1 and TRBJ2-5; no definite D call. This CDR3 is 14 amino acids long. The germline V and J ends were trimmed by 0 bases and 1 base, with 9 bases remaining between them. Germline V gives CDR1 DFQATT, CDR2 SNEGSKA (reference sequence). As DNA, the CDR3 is TGCAGTGCTAGAGATAGTGTTATCCAAGAGACCCAGTACTTC. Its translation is CSARDSVIQETQYF.

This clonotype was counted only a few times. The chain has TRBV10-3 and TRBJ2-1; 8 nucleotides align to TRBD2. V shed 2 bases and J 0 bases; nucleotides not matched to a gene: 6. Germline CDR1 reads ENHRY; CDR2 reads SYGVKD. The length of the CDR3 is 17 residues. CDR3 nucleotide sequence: TGTGCCATCAGTGAGAGGACTAGCAGGAACTCCTACAATGAGCAGTTCTTC. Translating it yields CAISERTSRNSYNEQFF.

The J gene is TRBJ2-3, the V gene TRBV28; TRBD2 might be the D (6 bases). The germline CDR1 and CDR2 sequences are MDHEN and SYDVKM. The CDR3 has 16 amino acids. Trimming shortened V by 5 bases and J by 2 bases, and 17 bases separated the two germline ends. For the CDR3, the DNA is TGTGCCAGCAGTGTCCCGGGACTCCAATTCACAGATACGCAGTATTTT. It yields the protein CASSVPGLQFTDTQYF.

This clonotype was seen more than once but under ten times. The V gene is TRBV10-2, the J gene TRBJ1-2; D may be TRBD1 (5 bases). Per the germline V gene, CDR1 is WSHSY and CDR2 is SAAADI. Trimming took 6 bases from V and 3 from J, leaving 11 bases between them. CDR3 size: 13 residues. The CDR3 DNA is TGCGCCAGCAGAAGGGGAGCGGACTATGGCTACACCTTC. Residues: CASRRGADYGYTF.

Written as DNA, the CDR3 is TGCAGCGCCTGGGGGGGGGGTCGTAACACTGAAGCTTTCTTT. This translates into CSAWGGGRNTEAFF. The chain employs TRBV29-1 and TRBJ1-1; D may be TRBD1 (5 bases). The ends were cut back, 7 bases at V and 2 bases at J, with 17 bases in the middle. CDR3 length: 14 residues. CDR1 SQVTM and CDR2 ANQGSEA come from the germline V gene.

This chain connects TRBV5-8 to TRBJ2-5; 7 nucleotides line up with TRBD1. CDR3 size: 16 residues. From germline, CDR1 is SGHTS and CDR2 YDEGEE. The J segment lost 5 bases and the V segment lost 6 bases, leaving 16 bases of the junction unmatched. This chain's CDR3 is CASILPGTEPGETQYF. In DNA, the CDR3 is TGTGCCAGCATTCTACCCGGGACAGAACCTGGGGAGACCCAGTACTTC.

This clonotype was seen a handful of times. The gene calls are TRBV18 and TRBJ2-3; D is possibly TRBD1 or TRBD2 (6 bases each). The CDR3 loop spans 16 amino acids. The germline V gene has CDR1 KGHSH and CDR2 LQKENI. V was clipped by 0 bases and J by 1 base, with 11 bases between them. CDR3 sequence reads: CASSPPRGPGTDTQYF. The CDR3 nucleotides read TGTGCCAGCTCACCACCACGGGGGCCGGGCACAGATACGCAGTATTTT.

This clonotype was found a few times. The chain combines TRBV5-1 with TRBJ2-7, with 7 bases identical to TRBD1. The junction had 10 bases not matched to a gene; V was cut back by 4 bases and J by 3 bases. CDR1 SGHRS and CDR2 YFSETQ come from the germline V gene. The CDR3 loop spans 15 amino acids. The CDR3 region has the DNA TGCGCCAGCAGCCCGTCCGGGACAGAGATCTACGAGCAGTACTTC. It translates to CASSPSGTEIYEQYF.

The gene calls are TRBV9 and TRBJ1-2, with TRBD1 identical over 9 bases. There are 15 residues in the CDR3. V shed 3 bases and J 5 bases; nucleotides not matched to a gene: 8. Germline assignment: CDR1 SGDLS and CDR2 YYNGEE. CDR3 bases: TGTGCCAGCAGCGCCGGGACAGGGCATGCGTATGGCTACACCTTC. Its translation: CASSAGTGHAYGYTF.